This T cell receptor beta chain emerged from a study of shared clonotypes between healthy human individuals. As for the study in general: Each donor had three CD4 naive, three CD4 memory, two CD8 naive and one CD8 memory plate.

In regard to this clone: The antigen is not known.

CDR3 length: 13 amino acids. V gave up 3 bases and J gave up 0 bases, with 7 bases separating them. CDR1 SGDLS and CDR2 YYNGEE come from the germline V gene. Deep was the level used in running the assay. This table comes from immunoSEQ multiplex PCR, and its TCRdb copy is limited to in-frame clones, with some not included. Of about 380,000 clones listed, around 96% were seen once; the top ten hold less than 0.35%. The study, taken as a whole, reports: As a rule, naive subsets had a larger estimated richness than memory subsets. Clonotypes shared by all four sorted-subset donors had higher generation probabilities than non-shared clonotypes.

The gene calls are TRBV9 and TRBJ2-7, with D maybe TRBD2 (6 bases). The sequenced material came from memory CD8+ T cells sorted from blood. Indicated subset: CD45RO+ cells pooled with CCR7-negative TemRA cells. This sequence was found in a man aged 25-45 years in good health. CDR3 region: CASSATSSYEQYF. As DNA, the CDR3 is TGTGCCAGCAGCGCGACTAGCTCCTACGAGCAGTACTTC. The full variable domain, rest sourced from reference TRBV9 and TRBJ2-7, is DSGVTQTPKHLITATGQRVTLRCSPRSGDLSVYWYQQSLDQGLQFLIQYYNGEERAKGNILERFSAQQFPDLHSELNLSSLELGDSALYFCASSATSSYEQYFGPGTRLTVT.